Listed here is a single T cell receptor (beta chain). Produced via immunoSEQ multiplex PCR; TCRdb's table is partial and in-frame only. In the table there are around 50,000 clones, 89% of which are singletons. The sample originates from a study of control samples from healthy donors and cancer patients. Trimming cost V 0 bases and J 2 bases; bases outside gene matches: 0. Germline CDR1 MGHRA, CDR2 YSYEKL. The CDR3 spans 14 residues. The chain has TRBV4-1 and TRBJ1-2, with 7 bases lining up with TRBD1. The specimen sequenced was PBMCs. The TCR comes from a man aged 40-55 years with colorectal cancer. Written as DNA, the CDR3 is TGCGCCAGCAGCCAAGAGACAGGGAACTATGGCTACACCTTC. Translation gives CASSQETGNYGYTF.